This TCR beta chain is drawn from a study of early T cells in non-severe SARS-CoV-2 infection. About the study: From unsorted whole blood, bulk RNA was sequenced, and the chains remained unpaired.

Each cDNA molecule carried a unique molecular identifier. TCRdb re-called the 5' RACE reads with MiXCR, one entry per CDR3 protein. The sample consists of fewer than 20,000 distinct CDR3 sequences, 5.9% of them appearing once. CDR1 is GTSNPN and CDR2 is SVGIG in the germline V gene (reference sequence). The CDR3 is 12 amino acids. With 6 bases removed from V and 2 bases from J, the gap between germline ends came to 9 bases. This clonotype showed up just a few times. The chain couples TRBV30 to TRBJ2-3; no definite D call. Sequencing was done on a sample of whole blood. This receptor was obtained from an adult who was a healthcare worker with PCR-confirmed SARS-CoV-2 infection or an uninfected control (not recorded which). CDR3 in DNA: TGTGCCTGTAGACTCAACACAGATACGCAGTATTTT. Translating gives CACRLNTDTQYF.